One T cell receptor (beta chain) is described in this entry. The antigen is not known. The data were taken from a study of siplizumab effects on memory and regulatory T cells. Study outcomes and limitations: Apparently key alloresponse contributors, naive T cells also seemed more diverse than memory cells. Mappable alloreactive CD4+ clones averaged around 71% Treg-derived with siplizumab versus about 25% in controls. Alloreactive sequences that could be traced to unstimulated CD4+ memory cells showed a significant reduction under siplizumab.

TCRdb's copy holds only in-frame clones and misses some; the assay was immunoSEQ multiplex PCR. The table has some 100,000 clones, roughly 94% seen once; the top ten hold under 0.75%. CDR3 length: 14 residues. V lost 1 base and J lost 1, with 7 bases in between. Germline V gene lookup returns CDR1 SGHVS and CDR2 FQNEAQ. The chain recombines TRBV7-8 with TRBJ1-1; D perhaps matches TRBD1 (6 bases). The clonotype was recovered from a human donor in good health. The sample comprised Tregs sorted from blood. CDR3 nucleotides: TGTGCCAGCAGCTTAGGCAGGGGGAACACTGAAGCTTTCTTT. This codes for CASSLGRGNTEAFF.